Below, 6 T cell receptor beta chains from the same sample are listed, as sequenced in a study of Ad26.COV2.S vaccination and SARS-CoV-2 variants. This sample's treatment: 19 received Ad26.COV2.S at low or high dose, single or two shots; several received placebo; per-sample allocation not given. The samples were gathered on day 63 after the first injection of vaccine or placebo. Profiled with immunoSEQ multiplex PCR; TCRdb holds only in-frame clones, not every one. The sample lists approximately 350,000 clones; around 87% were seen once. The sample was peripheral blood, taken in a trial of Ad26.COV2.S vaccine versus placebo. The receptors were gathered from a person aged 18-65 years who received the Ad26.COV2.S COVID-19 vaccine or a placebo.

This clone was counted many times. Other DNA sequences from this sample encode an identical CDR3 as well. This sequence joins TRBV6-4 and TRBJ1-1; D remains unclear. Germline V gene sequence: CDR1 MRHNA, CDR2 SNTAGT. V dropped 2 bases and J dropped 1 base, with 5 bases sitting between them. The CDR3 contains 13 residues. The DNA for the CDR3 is TGTGCCAGCAGTGACAGGGAGAACACTGAAGCTTTCTTT. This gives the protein CASSDRENTEAFF.

For the CDR3, the DNA is TGTGCCAGCAGGCAAAAGGGCAGGAATTCGATGAACACTGAAGCTTTCTTT. Amino acids: CASRQKGRNSMNTEAFF. This chain connects TRBV7-9 to TRBJ1-1; unclear D gene. The CDR3 runs to 17 residues. Per the germline V gene, CDR1 is SEHNR and CDR2 is FQNEAQ (reference sequence). V shed 6 bases and J shed 0 bases, with 20 bases lying between them.

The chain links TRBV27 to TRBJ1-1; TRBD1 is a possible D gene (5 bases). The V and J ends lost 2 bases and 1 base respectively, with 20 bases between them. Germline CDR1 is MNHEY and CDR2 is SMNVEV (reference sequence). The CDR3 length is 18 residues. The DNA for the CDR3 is TGTGCCAGCAGTTTACCGTCCCCCAAGTTGACAGAGAACACTGAAGCTTTCTTT. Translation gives CASSLPSPKLTENTEAFF.

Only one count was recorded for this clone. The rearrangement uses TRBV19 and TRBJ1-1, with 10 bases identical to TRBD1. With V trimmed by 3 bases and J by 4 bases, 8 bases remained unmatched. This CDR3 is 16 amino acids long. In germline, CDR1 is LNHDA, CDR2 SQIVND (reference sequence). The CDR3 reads CASSITDRGYPTEAFF. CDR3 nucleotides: TGTGCCAGTAGTATCACGGACAGGGGGTACCCCACTGAAGCTTTCTTT.

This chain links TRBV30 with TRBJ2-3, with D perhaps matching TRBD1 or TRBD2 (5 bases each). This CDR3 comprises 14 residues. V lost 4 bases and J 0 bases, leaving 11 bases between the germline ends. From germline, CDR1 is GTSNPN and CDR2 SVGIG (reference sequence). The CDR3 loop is CAWNVGDSTDTQYF. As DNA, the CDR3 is TGTGCCTGGAACGTGGGGGACAGCACAGATACGCAGTATTTT.

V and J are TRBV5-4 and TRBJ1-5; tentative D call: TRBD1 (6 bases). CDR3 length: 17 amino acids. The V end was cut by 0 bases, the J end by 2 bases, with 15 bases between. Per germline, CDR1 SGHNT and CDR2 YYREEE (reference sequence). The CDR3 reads CASSLGGGGEGNQPQHF. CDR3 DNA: TGTGCCAGCAGCTTGGGGGGAGGGGGTGAGGGCAATCAGCCCCAGCATTTT.